Listed below are T cell receptor beta chains from one sample, sequenced in a study of blood T cells in healthy people across ages. MiXCR, applied by TCRdb to the 5' RACE reads, yields one record per CDR3 protein. This sample carries 850,000 to 1,000,000 distinct CDR3 sequences, just over 50% of them seen once, and the ten largest clones take roughly 23%. Sample: blood. All receptors come from a woman aged 55-70 years in good health. Both conserved end residues are part of each CDR3. A D gene is named only where the DNA matches it firmly. Where a row states a size, it is once, few, many or the class of an expanded clone; other rows omit it.

v_call: TRBV28; j_call: TRBJ2-7; clone_size: -; d_call: TRBD1; cdr3_nt: TGTGCCAGCAGTTCTCCCACCGGGACAGTGTCCTACGAGCAGTACTTC; cdr3_aa: CASSSPTGTVSYEQYF
v_call: TRBV29-1; j_call: TRBJ1-2; clone_size: -; d_call: -; cdr3_nt: TGCAGCACCGTGTCCGGGACGGCCCCTGGTAACTATGGCTACACCTTC; cdr3_aa: CSTVSGTAPGNYGYTF
v_call: TRBV29-1; j_call: TRBJ2-1; clone_size: few; d_call: -; cdr3_nt: TGCAGCGTCGGGGATCCAAGGGCTCGTGAGCAGTTCTTC; cdr3_aa: CSVGDPRAREQFF
v_call: TRBV27; j_call: TRBJ1-4; clone_size: -; d_call: TRBD1; cdr3_nt: TGTGCCAGCAGTTTGACAGGGACGTTCAAAAAACTGTTTTTT; cdr3_aa: CASSLTGTFKKLFF
v_call: TRBV6-6; j_call: TRBJ2-3; clone_size: few; d_call: -; cdr3_nt: TGTGCCAGCAGCTATCTGTCTAGCACAGATACGCAGTATTTT; cdr3_aa: CASSYLSSTDTQYF
v_call: TRBV6-2/TRBV6-3; j_call: TRBJ2-3; clone_size: few; d_call: -; cdr3_nt: TGTGCCAGCAGTCCCGTTGGGTTGGGCACAGATACGCAGTATTTT; cdr3_aa: CASSPVGLGTDTQYF
v_call: TRBV29-1; j_call: TRBJ2-1; clone_size: -; d_call: -; cdr3_nt: TGCAGCGGTGGGGGGGCCTCGGTATCCTACAATGAGCAGTTCTTC; cdr3_aa: CSGGGASVSYNEQFF
v_call: TRBV11-2; j_call: TRBJ2-3; clone_size: -; d_call: -; cdr3_nt: TGTGCCTCGGGGTCTACTAAGGTCACAGATACGCAGTATTTT; cdr3_aa: CASGSTKVTDTQYF
v_call: TRBV6-2/TRBV6-3; j_call: TRBJ2-1; clone_size: -; d_call: TRBD2; cdr3_nt: TGTGCCAGCAGTGGACATCCTAGCGGGCCCTACAATGAGCAGTTCTTC; cdr3_aa: CASSGHPSGPYNEQFF
v_call: TRBV15; j_call: TRBJ2-4; clone_size: few; d_call: -; cdr3_nt: TGTGCCACCAGCAGAGTACAGGGAGTAGAAAACATTCAGTACTTC; cdr3_aa: CATSRVQGVENIQYF
v_call: TRBV13; j_call: TRBJ2-7; clone_size: -; d_call: -; cdr3_nt: TGTGCCAGCAGCTTAGAGGGCGGGATAGCCTCCTACGAGCAGTACTTC; cdr3_aa: CASSLEGGIASYEQYF
v_call: TRBV27; j_call: TRBJ1-3; clone_size: once; d_call: -; cdr3_nt: TGTGCCAGAGGACCGCATAGGCGAAACACCATATATTTT; cdr3_aa: CARGPHRRNTIYF
v_call: TRBV6-5; j_call: TRBJ2-1; clone_size: few; d_call: -; cdr3_nt: TGTGCCAGCACCCGGGGCGGCGCTAATGAGCAGTTCTTC; cdr3_aa: CASTRGGANEQFF
v_call: TRBV2; j_call: TRBJ2-4; clone_size: -; d_call: -; cdr3_nt: TGTGCCAGCAGTGGCTTGAGACAGACCTCAAACATTCAGTACTTC; cdr3_aa: CASSGLRQTSNIQYF
v_call: TRBV28; j_call: TRBJ2-7; clone_size: -; d_call: TRBD1; cdr3_nt: TGTGCCAGCATGAGGGCCGACAGGGCACCCTACGAGCAGTACTTC; cdr3_aa: CASMRADRAPYEQYF
v_call: TRBV4-3; j_call: TRBJ2-7; clone_size: -; d_call: TRBD2; cdr3_nt: TGCGCCAGCAGCCAAGATTCTAGCGGATACAATGAGCAGTACTTC; cdr3_aa: CASSQDSSGYNEQYF
v_call: TRBV29-1; j_call: TRBJ2-7; clone_size: -; d_call: TRBD2; cdr3_nt: TGCAGCGTGGCACTAGCGTCCTACGAGCAGTACTTC; cdr3_aa: CSVALASYEQYF
v_call: TRBV20-1; j_call: TRBJ2-1; clone_size: -; d_call: -; cdr3_nt: TGCAGTGCTAGAGGGGGCAGCAGCCCCTACAATGAGCAGTTCTTC; cdr3_aa: CSARGGSSPYNEQFF
v_call: TRBV4-2; j_call: TRBJ2-7; clone_size: few; d_call: -; cdr3_nt: TGTGCCAGCAGCCAAGAGGAAGGTAGCGGATACTGGTGCGAGCAGTACTTC; cdr3_aa: CASSQEEGSGYWCEQYF
v_call: TRBV29-1; j_call: TRBJ2-7; clone_size: -; d_call: TRBD2; cdr3_nt: TGCAGCGTTGAAACAACCGGGACTAGCTTGTACGAGCAGTACTTC; cdr3_aa: CSVETTGTSLYEQYF
v_call: TRBV7-2; j_call: TRBJ2-4; clone_size: few; d_call: -; cdr3_nt: TGTGCCAGCAGTCGCGGGATAGGGGTGGAAAACATTCAGTACTTC; cdr3_aa: CASSRGIGVENIQYF
v_call: TRBV21-1; j_call: TRBJ2-6; clone_size: -; d_call: -; cdr3_nt: TGTGCCAGCAGCGCGGCCAGGGGCGGGATTTCTGGGGCCAACGTCCTGACTTTC; cdr3_aa: CASSAARGGISGANVLTF
v_call: TRBV29-1; j_call: TRBJ2-3; clone_size: -; d_call: TRBD2; cdr3_nt: TGCAGCGTTGGGGATCCGAGGCGGGTACTAGCGAAGCCTAGCACAGATACGCAGTATTTT; cdr3_aa: CSVGDPRRVLAKPSTDTQYF
v_call: TRBV7-2; j_call: TRBJ2-7; clone_size: -; d_call: -; cdr3_nt: TGTGCCAGCAGCTTCGCCCCCCGGCTAGGGGGCGAGCAGTACTTC; cdr3_aa: CASSFAPRLGGEQYF
v_call: TRBV6-2/TRBV6-3; j_call: TRBJ2-4; clone_size: -; d_call: TRBD2; cdr3_nt: TGTGCCAGCAGTTACTCAACTAGCGGCCCAAACATTCAGTACTTC; cdr3_aa: CASSYSTSGPNIQYF
v_call: TRBV6-2/TRBV6-3; j_call: TRBJ1-2; clone_size: many; d_call: -; cdr3_nt: TGTGCCAGCAGTTACTCGAGGCTTGGCTACACCTTC; cdr3_aa: CASSYSRLGYTF
v_call: TRBV21-1; j_call: TRBJ2-7; clone_size: -; d_call: -; cdr3_nt: TGTGCCAGCAACGACCGGAACGTAGCGGGAGACGAGCAGTACTTC; cdr3_aa: CASNDRNVAGDEQYF
v_call: TRBV7-2; j_call: TRBJ1-6; clone_size: few; d_call: -; cdr3_nt: TGTGCCAGCAGCCGATCGGGAACTTCACCCCTCCACTTT; cdr3_aa: CASSRSGTSPLHF
v_call: TRBV2; j_call: TRBJ2-7; clone_size: -; d_call: TRBD2; cdr3_nt: TGTGCCAGCGGTACAACTACTAAGCGGGAGGATCTCTACGAGCAGTACTTC; cdr3_aa: CASGTTTKREDLYEQYF
v_call: TRBV2; j_call: TRBJ2-5; clone_size: few; d_call: -; cdr3_nt: TGTGCCAGCAGTGCCCGACAGATCCAAGAGACCCAGTACTTC; cdr3_aa: CASSARQIQETQYF
v_call: TRBV11-2; j_call: TRBJ2-1; clone_size: -; d_call: -; cdr3_nt: TGTGCCAGCAGCTTCACACTAGAGGGGGAAAGGCAGTTCTTC; cdr3_aa: CASSFTLEGERQFF
v_call: TRBV20-1; j_call: TRBJ2-1; clone_size: -; d_call: TRBD2; cdr3_nt: TGCAGTGCTAGACCTACTAGCGGGAGAGTGGGTGAGCAGTTCTTC; cdr3_aa: CSARPTSGRVGEQFF
v_call: TRBV20-1; j_call: TRBJ2-2; clone_size: -; d_call: TRBD2; cdr3_nt: TGCAGCGTAGCGGGAGTGTACACCGGGGAGCTGTTTTTT; cdr3_aa: CSVAGVYTGELFF
v_call: TRBV5-1; j_call: TRBJ2-1; clone_size: -; d_call: -; cdr3_nt: TGCGCCAGCAGCTTGGGGCTACCCGAGCAGTTCTTC; cdr3_aa: CASSLGLPEQFF
v_call: TRBV6-2/TRBV6-3; j_call: TRBJ2-1; clone_size: few; d_call: -; cdr3_nt: TGTGCCAGCAAAGGCCTCCCTAGCACAAGTTACAATGAGCAGTTCTTC; cdr3_aa: CASKGLPSTSYNEQFF
v_call: TRBV12-3/TRBV12-4; j_call: TRBJ2-1; clone_size: -; d_call: TRBD2; cdr3_nt: TGTGCCAGCAGCCTTAGCCTACGAGCGGGAGGCAATGAGCAGTTCTTC; cdr3_aa: CASSLSLRAGGNEQFF
v_call: TRBV27; j_call: TRBJ2-5; clone_size: few; d_call: TRBD2; cdr3_nt: TGTGCCAGCAGCAGAACACTAGCGGGAGGTCCGGAGACCCAGTACTTC; cdr3_aa: CASSRTLAGGPETQYF
v_call: TRBV28; j_call: TRBJ2-3; clone_size: many; d_call: -; cdr3_nt: TGTGCCAGCAGTTTAAGATCTGGGGATACGCAGTATTTT; cdr3_aa: CASSLRSGDTQYF
v_call: TRBV10-1; j_call: TRBJ2-3; clone_size: few; d_call: -; cdr3_nt: TGCGCCAGCAGTGATGGGCCAGCGGACACAGATACGCAGTATTTT; cdr3_aa: CASSDGPADTDTQYF
v_call: TRBV7-7; j_call: TRBJ2-1; clone_size: -; d_call: -; cdr3_nt: TGTGCCGGCGGTGGCCTTTCGGAGCAGTTCTTC; cdr3_aa: CAGGGLSEQFF
v_call: TRBV18; j_call: TRBJ2-3; clone_size: -; d_call: -; cdr3_nt: TGTGCCAGCTCACCACAGGCAACCCCCACAGATACGCAGTATTTT; cdr3_aa: CASSPQATPTDTQYF
v_call: TRBV20-1; j_call: TRBJ1-2; clone_size: -; d_call: -; cdr3_nt: TGCAGTGCTAGTGAACAGGGACCCTATGGCTACACCTTC; cdr3_aa: CSASEQGPYGYTF
v_call: TRBV20-1; j_call: TRBJ1-1; clone_size: -; d_call: -; cdr3_nt: TGCAGTGCCTCGCGTGGTGCGACGAACACTGAAGCTTTCTTT; cdr3_aa: CSASRGATNTEAFF
v_call: TRBV7-9; j_call: TRBJ2-4; clone_size: few; d_call: -; cdr3_nt: TGTGCCAGCAGCTTAAACGAGGGAGGCAAAAACATTCAGTACTTC; cdr3_aa: CASSLNEGGKNIQYF
v_call: TRBV6-2/TRBV6-3; j_call: TRBJ2-2; clone_size: once; d_call: -; cdr3_nt: TGTGCCAGCAGTTCTGACCTCACCGGGGAGCTGTTTTTT; cdr3_aa: CASSSDLTGELFF
v_call: TRBV6-6; j_call: TRBJ2-3; clone_size: -; d_call: -; cdr3_nt: TGTGCCAGCAGTTACTCGCATACAGATACGCAGTATTTT; cdr3_aa: CASSYSHTDTQYF
v_call: TRBV7-8; j_call: TRBJ2-7; clone_size: -; d_call: -; cdr3_nt: TGTGCCAGCAGCTTAACTCGGGACGCTACAAGCGCGCAGTACTTC; cdr3_aa: CASSLTRDATSAQYF
v_call: TRBV18; j_call: TRBJ2-1; clone_size: -; d_call: -; cdr3_nt: TGTGCCAGCTCGCGTCGAGCGGAAAGCTCCTACAATGAGCAGTTCTTC; cdr3_aa: CASSRRAESSYNEQFF
v_call: TRBV12-3/TRBV12-4; j_call: TRBJ2-5; clone_size: few; d_call: TRBD2; cdr3_nt: TGTGCCAGCAGTCGCCAATCACTAGCGAGTCAAGAGACCCAGTACTTC; cdr3_aa: CASSRQSLASQETQYF
v_call: TRBV3-1; j_call: TRBJ1-2; clone_size: few; d_call: -; cdr3_nt: TGTGCCAGCAGCCAAGGGGGCGGAAACTATGGCTACACCTTC; cdr3_aa: CASSQGGGNYGYTF
v_call: TRBV20-1; j_call: TRBJ2-7; clone_size: -; d_call: -; cdr3_nt: TGCAGTGCTAGTTCCGGGATTGGGTCCTACGAGCAGTACTTC; cdr3_aa: CSASSGIGSYEQYF
v_call: TRBV4-1; j_call: TRBJ2-1; clone_size: few; d_call: TRBD2; cdr3_nt: TGCGCCAGCAGCCAAGATTCTGGGTCTAGCGGGAGTGATGAGCAGTTCTTC; cdr3_aa: CASSQDSGSSGSDEQFF
v_call: TRBV3-1; j_call: TRBJ2-5; clone_size: -; d_call: TRBD2; cdr3_nt: TGTGCCAGCAGCCTCCTAGCGGTGGGGGGAGAGACCCAGTACTTC; cdr3_aa: CASSLLAVGGETQYF
v_call: TRBV16; j_call: TRBJ1-4; clone_size: few; d_call: -; cdr3_nt: TGTGCCAGCAGCCGATATGGGGCTAATGAAAAACTGTTTTTT; cdr3_aa: CASSRYGANEKLFF